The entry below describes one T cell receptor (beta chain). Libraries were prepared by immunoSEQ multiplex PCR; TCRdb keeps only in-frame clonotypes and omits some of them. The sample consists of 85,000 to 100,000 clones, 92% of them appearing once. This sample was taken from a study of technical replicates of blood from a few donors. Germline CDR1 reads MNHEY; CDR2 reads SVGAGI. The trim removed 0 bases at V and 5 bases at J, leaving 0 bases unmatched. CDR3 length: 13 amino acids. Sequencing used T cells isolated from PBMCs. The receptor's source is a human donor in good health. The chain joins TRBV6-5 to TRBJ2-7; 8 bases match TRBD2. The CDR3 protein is CASSYSTSDEQYF. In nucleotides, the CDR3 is TGTGCCAGCAGTTACTCGACTAGCGACGAGCAGTACTTC.